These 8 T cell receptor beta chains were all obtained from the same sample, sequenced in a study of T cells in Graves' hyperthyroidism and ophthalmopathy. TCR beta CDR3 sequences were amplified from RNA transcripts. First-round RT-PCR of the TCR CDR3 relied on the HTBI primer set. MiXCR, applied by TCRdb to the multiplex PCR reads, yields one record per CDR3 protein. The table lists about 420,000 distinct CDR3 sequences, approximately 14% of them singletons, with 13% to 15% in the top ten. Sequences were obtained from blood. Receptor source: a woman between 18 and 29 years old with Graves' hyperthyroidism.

The CDR3: CASSPPWGGDQETQYF. The CDR3 DNA is TGTGCCAGCAGTCCCCCTTGGGGGGGGGACCAAGAGACCCAGTACTTC. V gene TRBV6-1 combines with J gene TRBJ2-5; TRBD2 aligns across 7 bases. The V and J ends lost 5 bases and 0 bases, in that order; junction bases with no gene match: 9. CDR1 and CDR2 (germline): MNHNS, SASEGT. This CDR3 comprises 16 residues.

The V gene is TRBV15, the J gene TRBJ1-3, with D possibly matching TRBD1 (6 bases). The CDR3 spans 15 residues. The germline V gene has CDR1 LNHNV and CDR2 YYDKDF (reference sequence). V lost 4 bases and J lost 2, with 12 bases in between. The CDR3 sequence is CATSKGDDTGNTIYF. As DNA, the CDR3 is TGTGCCACCAGCAAGGGGGACGACACTGGAAACACCATATATTTT.

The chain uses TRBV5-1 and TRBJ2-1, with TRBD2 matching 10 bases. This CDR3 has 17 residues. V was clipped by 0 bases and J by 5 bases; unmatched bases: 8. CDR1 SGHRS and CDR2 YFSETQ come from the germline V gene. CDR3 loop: CASSLGAGGPKNNEQFF. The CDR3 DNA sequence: TGCGCCAGCAGCTTGGGAGCGGGAGGGCCGAAAAACAATGAGCAGTTCTTC.

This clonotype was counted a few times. CDR3 amino acids: CASSTRGGEYSPLHF. The CDR3 DNA reads TGTGCCAGCAGCACCCGGGGGGGCGAGTATTCACCCCTCCACTTT. The chain couples TRBV9 to TRBJ1-6; D perhaps matches TRBD1 (6 bases). V was trimmed by 4 bases and J by 8 bases, leaving 16 bases between them. The V gene's germline CDR1 is SGDLS and CDR2 YYNGEE. The CDR3 runs to 15 residues.

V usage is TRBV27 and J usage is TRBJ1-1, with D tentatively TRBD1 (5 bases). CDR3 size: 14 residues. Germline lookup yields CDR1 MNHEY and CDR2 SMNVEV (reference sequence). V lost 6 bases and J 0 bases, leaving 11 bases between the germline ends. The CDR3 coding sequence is TGTGCCAGCAGAAAGCAGGGACTGAACACTGAAGCTTTCTTT. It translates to CASRKQGLNTEAFF.

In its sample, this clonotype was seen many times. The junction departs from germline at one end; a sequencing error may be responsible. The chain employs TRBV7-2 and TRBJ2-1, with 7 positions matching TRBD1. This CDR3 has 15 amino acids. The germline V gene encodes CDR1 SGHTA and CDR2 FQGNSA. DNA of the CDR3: TGTGCCGGCAGCGATAGGGGGCCCTACTACAATGAGCAGTTCTTC. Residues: CAGSDRGPYYNEQFF.

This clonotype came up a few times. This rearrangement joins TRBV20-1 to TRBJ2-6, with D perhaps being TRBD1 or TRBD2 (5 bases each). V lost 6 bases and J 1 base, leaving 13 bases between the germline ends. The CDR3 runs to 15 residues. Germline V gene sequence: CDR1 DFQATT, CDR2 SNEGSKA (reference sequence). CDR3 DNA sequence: TGCAGTGCCCCCGGTGGGGGTTCTGGGGCCAACGTCCTGACTTTC. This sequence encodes CSAPGGGSGANVLTF.

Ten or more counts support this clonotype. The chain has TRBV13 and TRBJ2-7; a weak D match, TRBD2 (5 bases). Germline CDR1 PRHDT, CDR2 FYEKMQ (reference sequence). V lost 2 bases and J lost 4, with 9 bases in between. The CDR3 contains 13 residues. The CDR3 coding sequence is TGTGCCAGCAGCTTACATCGCGGGTACGAGCAGTACTTC. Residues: CASSLHRGYEQYF.